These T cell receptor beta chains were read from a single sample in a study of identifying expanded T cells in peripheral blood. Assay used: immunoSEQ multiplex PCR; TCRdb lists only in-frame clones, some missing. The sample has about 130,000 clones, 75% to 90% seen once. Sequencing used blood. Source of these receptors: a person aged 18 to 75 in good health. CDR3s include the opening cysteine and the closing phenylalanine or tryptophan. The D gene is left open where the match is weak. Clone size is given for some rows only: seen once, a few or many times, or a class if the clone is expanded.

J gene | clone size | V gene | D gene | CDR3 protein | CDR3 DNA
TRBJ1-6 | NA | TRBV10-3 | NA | CAISREGDSPLHF | TGTGCCATCTCCCGAGAAGGAGATTCACCCCTCCACTTT
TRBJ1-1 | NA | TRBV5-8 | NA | CASLPPLGVNTEAFF | TGTGCCAGCCTTCCCCCTCTTGGGGTGAACACTGAAGCTTTCTTT
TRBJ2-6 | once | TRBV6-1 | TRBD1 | CASSRDSPGANVLTF | TGTGCCAGCAGTCGGGACAGCCCTGGGGCCAACGTCCTGACTTTC
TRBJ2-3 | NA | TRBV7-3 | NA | CASSKRGGLVTDTQYF | TGTGCCAGCAGCAAAAGGGGGGGCCTCGTCACAGATACGCAGTATTTT
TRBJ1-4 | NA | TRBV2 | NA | CASRRGQEEKLFF | TGTGCCAGCCGACGGGGACAAGAAGAAAAACTGTTTTTT
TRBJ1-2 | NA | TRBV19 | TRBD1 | CASRDRERGYTF | TGTGCCAGTAGGGACAGGGAACGAGGCTACACCTTC
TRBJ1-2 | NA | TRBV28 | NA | CASRQGSVGGYGYTF | TGTGCCAGCAGGCAGGGTTCGGTCGGAGGCTATGGCTACACCTTC
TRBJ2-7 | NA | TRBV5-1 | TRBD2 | CASSLLAGEGDEQYF | TGCGCCAGCAGCTTACTAGCGGGAGAAGGGGACGAGCAGTACTTC
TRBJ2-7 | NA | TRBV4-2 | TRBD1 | CASSQGHRGPYEQYF | TGTGCCAGCAGCCAAGGGCACAGGGGTCCGTACGAGCAGTACTTC
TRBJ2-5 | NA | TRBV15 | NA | CATSRPRGLGETQYF | TGTGCCACCAGCAGGCCCAGGGGCTTGGGGGAGACCCAGTACTTC
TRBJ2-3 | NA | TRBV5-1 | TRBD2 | CASSFLAGFSDTQYF | TGCGCCAGCAGCTTCTTAGCGGGATTTTCAGATACGCAGTATTTT
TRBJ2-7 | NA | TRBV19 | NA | CASSRGQGRPQYF | TGTGCCAGTAGTAGGGGCCAGGGACGGCCGCAGTACTTC
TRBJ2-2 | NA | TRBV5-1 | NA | CASSLRRRGNPGELFF | TGCGCCAGCAGCTTGCGGCGCCGAGGAAATCCCGGGGAGCTGTTTTTT
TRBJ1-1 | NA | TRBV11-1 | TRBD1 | CASSPRAQGAGTEAFF | TGTGCCAGCAGCCCCCGCGCACAGGGGGCAGGCACTGAAGCTTTCTTT
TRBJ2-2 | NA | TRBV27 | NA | CAIRQAGELFF | TGTGCCATTAGACAGGCCGGGGAGCTGTTTTTT
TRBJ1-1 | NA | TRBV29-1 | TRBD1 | CSVGRDSLEAFF | TGCAGCGTTGGACGGGACAGCCTTGAAGCTTTCTTT
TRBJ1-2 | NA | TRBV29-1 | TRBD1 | CSVEGPGQGYGYTF | TGCAGCGTTGAAGGTCCGGGACAGGGATATGGCTACACCTTC
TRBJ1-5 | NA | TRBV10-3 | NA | CAISETTGQPQHF | TGTGCCATCAGTGAGACGACAGGTCAGCCCCAGCATTTT
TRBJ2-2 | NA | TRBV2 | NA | CASRLIGNTGELFF | TGTGCCAGCAGACTTATCGGGAACACCGGGGAGCTGTTTTTT
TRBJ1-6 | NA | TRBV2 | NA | CASSLKTRVQSPLHF | TGTGCCAGCAGTTTGAAGACGAGGGTTCAATCACCCCTCCACTTT
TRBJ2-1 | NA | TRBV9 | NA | CASSANKSSYNEQFF | TGTGCCAGCAGCGCAAACAAGAGCTCCTACAATGAGCAGTTCTTC
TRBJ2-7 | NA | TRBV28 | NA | CASRRSGSAHEQYF | TGTGCCAGCCGACGCTCAGGGTCAGCCCACGAGCAGTACTTC
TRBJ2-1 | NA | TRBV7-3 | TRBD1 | CASSLTSGTGRDEQFF | TGTGCCAGCAGCTTAACGTCGGGGACAGGGCGGGATGAGCAGTTCTTC
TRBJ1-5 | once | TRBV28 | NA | CASRSGAGSNQPQHF | TGTGCCAGCAGATCAGGGGCCGGGAGCAATCAGCCCCAGCATTTT
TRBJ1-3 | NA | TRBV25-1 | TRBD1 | CASSEWTGLSGNTIYF | TGTGCCAGCAGTGAATGGACAGGGCTCTCTGGAAACACCATATATTTT
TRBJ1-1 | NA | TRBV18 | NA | CASSRIENTEAFF | TGTGCCAGCTCACGAATAGAAAACACTGAAGCTTTCTTT
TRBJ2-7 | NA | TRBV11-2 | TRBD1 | CASSSGQGRYEQYF | TGTGCCAGCAGCTCAGGACAGGGACGTTACGAGCAGTACTTC
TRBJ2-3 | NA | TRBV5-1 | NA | CASSRSRQGTDTQYF | TGCGCCAGCAGCCGTAGTAGGCAGGGGACAGATACGCAGTATTTT
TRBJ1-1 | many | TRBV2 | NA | CASSEGFEAFF | TGTGCCAGCAGTGAGGGGTTCGAAGCTTTCTTT
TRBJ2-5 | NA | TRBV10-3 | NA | CAISESTRDWGTQYF | TGTGCCATCAGTGAGTCGACGCGGGATTGGGGGACCCAGTACTTC
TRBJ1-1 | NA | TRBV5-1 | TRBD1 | CASSFGQGLNTEAFF | TGCGCCAGCAGCTTCGGACAGGGCTTGAACACTGAAGCTTTCTTT
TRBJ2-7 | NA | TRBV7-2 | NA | CASSLDNYEQYF | TGTGCCAGCAGCTTAGACAACTACGAGCAGTACTTC
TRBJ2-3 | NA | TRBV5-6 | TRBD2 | CASSFKLAGAKDTQYF | TGTGCCAGCAGCTTCAAACTAGCGGGAGCGAAAGATACGCAGTATTTT
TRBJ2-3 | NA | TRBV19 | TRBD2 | CASSIPGLAGGSTDTQYF | TGTGCCAGTAGTATACCGGGACTAGCGGGAGGTAGCACAGATACGCAGTATTTT
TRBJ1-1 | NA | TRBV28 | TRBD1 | CASSGGTANTEAFF | TGTGCCAGCAGTGGGGGGACAGCGAACACTGAAGCTTTCTTT
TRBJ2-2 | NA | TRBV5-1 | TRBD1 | CASISGQGRNTGELFF | TGCGCCAGCATATCGGGACAGGGAAGGAACACCGGGGAGCTGTTTTTT
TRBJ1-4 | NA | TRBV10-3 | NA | CAISSTGSGKLFF | TGTGCCATCAGCTCAACAGGGAGCGGAAAACTGTTTTTT
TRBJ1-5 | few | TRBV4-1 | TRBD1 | CASSPSGTGGGNQPQHF | TGCGCCAGCAGCCCTTCCGGGACAGGGGGCGGCAATCAGCCCCAGCATTTT
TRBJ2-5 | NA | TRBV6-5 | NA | CASSYRVLETQYF | TGTGCCAGCAGTTACAGGGTTTTAGAGACCCAGTACTTC
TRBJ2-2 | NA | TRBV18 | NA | CASSPRTGELFF | TGTGCCAGCTCACCACGTACCGGGGAGCTGTTTTTT
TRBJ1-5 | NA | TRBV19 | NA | CASSISYGGSGQPQHF | TGTGCCAGTAGTATCTCATACGGGGGCAGCGGACAGCCCCAGCATTTT
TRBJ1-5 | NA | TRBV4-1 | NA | CASSPGLTGNQPQHF | TGCGCCAGCAGCCCAGGGTTAACAGGCAATCAGCCCCAGCATTTT
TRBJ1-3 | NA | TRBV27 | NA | CATHSVPGNTIYF | TGTGCCACCCACTCGGTCCCTGGTAACACCATATATTTT
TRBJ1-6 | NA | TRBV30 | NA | CAWSRTASPLHF | TGTGCCTGGAGCAGAACAGCCTCACCCCTCCACTTT
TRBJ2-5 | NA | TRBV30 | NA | CAWSVLQGETQYF | TGTGCCTGGAGTGTTTTACAGGGAGAGACCCAGTACTTC
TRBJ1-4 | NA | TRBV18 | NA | CASSGGEEKLFF | TGTGCCAGCTCAGGAGGGGAGGAAAAACTGTTTTTT
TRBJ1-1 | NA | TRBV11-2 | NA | CASSLGGPLGEAFF | TGTGCCAGCAGCTTGGGGGGCCCTCTGGGTGAAGCTTTCTTT
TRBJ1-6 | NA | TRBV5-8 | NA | CASTGAGHSYNSPLHF | TGTGCCAGCACCGGGGCGGGACACTCCTATAATTCACCCCTCCACTTT
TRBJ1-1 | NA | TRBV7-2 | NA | CASSLARNTEAFF | TGTGCCAGCAGCTTAGCGAGGAACACTGAAGCTTTCTTT
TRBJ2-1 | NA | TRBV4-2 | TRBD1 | CASSRGPQGDSSYNEQFF | TGTGCCAGCAGCCGAGGTCCACAGGGGGATAGCTCCTACAATGAGCAGTTCTTC
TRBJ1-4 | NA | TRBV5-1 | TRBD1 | CASSLLGQGGEKLFF | TGCGCCAGCAGCTTGTTGGGACAGGGAGGTGAAAAACTGTTTTTT
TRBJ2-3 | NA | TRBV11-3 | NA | CASSSRGRTDTQYF | TGTGCCAGCAGCTCCCGGGGGCGCACAGATACGCAGTATTTT
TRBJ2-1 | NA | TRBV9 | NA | CASSVGSSSYNEQFF | TGTGCCAGCAGCGTCGGATCTAGCTCCTACAATGAGCAGTTCTTC
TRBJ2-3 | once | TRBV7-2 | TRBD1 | CASSLLGRGIDTQYF | TGTGCCAGCAGCTTACTGGGCAGGGGGATAGATACGCAGTATTTT
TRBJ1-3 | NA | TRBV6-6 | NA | CASSYSGESSGNTIYF | TGTGCCAGCAGTTACTCAGGGGAGAGCTCTGGAAACACCATATATTTT
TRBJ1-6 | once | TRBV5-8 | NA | CASSLGTRRNSPLHF | TGTGCCAGCAGCTTGGGGACAAGGAGGAATTCACCCCTCCACTTT
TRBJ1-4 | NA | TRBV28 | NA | CATRRGFNEKLFF | TGTGCCACCCGTAGAGGATTTAATGAAAAACTGTTTTTT
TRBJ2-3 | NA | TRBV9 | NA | CASSVGVGGAVDTQYF | TGTGCCAGCAGCGTAGGGGTAGGAGGGGCGGTAGATACGCAGTATTTT
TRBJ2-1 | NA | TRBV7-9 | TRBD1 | CASSSAAGGFGFF | TGTGCCAGCAGCTCAGCGGCAGGGGGCTTTGGGTTCTTC